These 23 T cell receptor beta chains share one sample of origin, sequenced in a study of blood T cells in healthy people across ages. Primed by a sample-barcoded 5' primer and a J-beta primer mix, a second PCR proceeded for 7 to 11 cycles. One entry per CDR3 protein results from TCRdb running MiXCR on the 5' RACE reads. The sample records 890,000 or so distinct CDR3 sequences, 55% to 65% being singletons. Input material: blood. These receptors originate from a young man in good health.

This clonotype has a single count. The chain combines TRBV15 with TRBJ1-2; the match to TRBD1 covers 7 bases. The germline CDR1 and CDR2 sequences are LNHNV and YYDKDF (reference sequence). The CDR3 length is 17 residues. V was clipped by 0 bases and J by 4 bases; unmatched bases: 11. CDR3: CATSRDRGQSRSYGYTF. The DNA for the CDR3 is TGTGCCACCAGCAGAGACAGGGGACAGAGCCGCTCCTATGGCTACACCTTC.

The chain carries TRBV9 and TRBJ2-7; maybe TRBD2 (6 bases). Trimming pared 10 bases from V and 2 bases from J, leaving 28 bases between. Germline values: CDR1 SGDLS, CDR2 YYNGEE. The CDR3 runs 17 residues. CDR3 sequence: CARSTFSGLERAYEQYF. CDR3 nucleotides: TGTGCCCGCTCCACATTCAGCGGGCTAGAGCGGGCCTACGAGCAGTACTTC.

The table lists this clonotype with a few counts. The chain uses TRBV2 and TRBJ2-7; tentatively, D is TRBD1 or TRBD2 (5 bases each). The CDR3 sequence is 16 residues long. Trimming cost V 6 bases and J 1 base, with 19 bases left between them. Germline CDR1 reads SNHLY; CDR2 reads FYNNEI. CDR3 in amino acids: CASRDIPGRRSYEQYF. CDR3 coding DNA: TGTGCCAGCAGAGACATACCGGGACGTAGGTCCTACGAGCAGTACTTC.

There are a few counts of this clonotype. The chain recombines TRBV5-1 with TRBJ2-4, with a tentative D call TRBD2 (5 bases). This CDR3 is 14 amino acids long. CDR1 is SGHRS, CDR2 YFSETQ, per germline. V was shortened by 2 bases and J by 3 bases, with 9 bases between the two germline ends. This CDR3 reads CASSLTGDKNIQYF. Here the CDR3 DNA reads TGCGCCAGCAGCTTAACCGGGGACAAAAACATTCAGTACTTC.

Concerning this clonotype: The junction does not match germline at one end; this may be a read error. The chain uses TRBV4-2 and TRBJ1-5; TRBD1 is a possible D gene (5 bases). The CDR3 contains 16 residues. Germline V gene sequence: CDR1 LGHNA, CDR2 YNFKEQ. The CDR3 spells CACSQAGQNSNQPQHF. CDR3 nucleotides: TGTGCCTGCAGCCAAGCCGGACAAAATAGCAATCAGCCCCAGCATTTT.

This chain uses TRBV12-3 or TRBV12-4 with TRBJ2-1; D not certain. The V gene lost 7 bases and the J gene lost 4 bases, with 14 bases spanning the gap. The CDR3 sequence is 14 residues long. Here the CDR3 DNA reads TGTGCCAGCAAAACAGCCTCCGCATACAATGAGCAGTTCTTC. Translation gives CASKTASAYNEQFF.

The sample holds a few counts of this clonotype. This chain connects TRBV4-3 to TRBJ1-2; a weak D match, TRBD1 (5 bases). There are 15 residues in the CDR3. Per the germline V gene, CDR1 is LGHNA and CDR2 is YSLEER. The V and J ends lost 4 bases and 4 bases respectively, with 16 bases between them. The CDR3 DNA follows: TGCGCCAGCAGCCCGGGGACGGAACCTTCCTATGGCTACACCTTC. Its protein is CASSPGTEPSYGYTF.

V usage is TRBV4-3 and J usage is TRBJ2-5; TRBD2 matches at 9 bases. The J call may be in error: the DNA end matches TRBJ2-7 better. Germline CDR1 is LGHNA and CDR2 is YSLEER. This CDR3 spans 18 amino acids. The CDR3 nucleotides read TGCGCCAGCAGCCAAGAGGAAAGCGGGGGGCTCCCGGGAGGCGAGCAGTACTTC. Translated, it gives CASSQEESGGLPGGEQYF.

The chain is built from TRBV20-1 and TRBJ2-5; 10 bases are a match to TRBD1. The better agreement between TRBJ2-7 and the DNA end casts doubt on the J call. CDR1 and CDR2 (germline): DFQATT, SNEGSKA (reference sequence). CDR3 length: 14 amino acids. The CDR3 DNA reads as TGCAGTGCTGATAGGGACAGGGGAACCTACGAGCAGTACTTC. Its protein product is CSADRDRGTYEQYF.

This clonotype was observed a few times. The rearrangement uses TRBV10-3 and TRBJ2-3; 7 nucleotides agree with TRBD1. Germline values: CDR1 ENHRY, CDR2 SYGVKD. The CDR3 length is 13 residues. The ends lost 6 bases at V and 4 bases at J; junction bases unmatched: 4. Here the CDR3 reads CAIRTGVSDTQYF. The CDR3 region has the DNA TGTGCCATCAGAACAGGGGTTTCAGATACGCAGTATTTT.

This clonotype was found a few times. The CDR3 nucleotides read TGTGCCAGCAGTTCGGACAGGGGAACCACCTATGGCTACACCTTC. Translated, it gives CASSSDRGTTYGYTF. The chain recombines TRBV28 with TRBJ1-2; TRBD1 agrees at 9 bases. Unmatched junction bases numbered 7, after V lost 4 bases and J lost 4 bases. The germline gives CDR1 MDHEN, CDR2 SYDVKM. The CDR3 spans 15 residues.

The J gene is TRBJ2-7, the V gene TRBV12-3 or TRBV12-4, with a tentative D call TRBD1 (5 bases). There are 14 residues in the CDR3. V lost 1 base, J lost 5 bases, and 12 bases lay in between. CDR3 nucleotides: TGTGCCAGCAGTTTAGAGGGGTCATGGGACGAGCAGTACTTC. This sequence encodes CASSLEGSWDEQYF.

This sequence joins TRBV6-5 and TRBJ2-5, with a possible D match to TRBD1 (5 bases). The DNA end is more similar to TRBJ2-7, so the J call may be wrong. There are 13 residues in the CDR3. Per germline, CDR1 MNHEY and CDR2 SVGAGI. The CDR3 sequence: CASSYSTVHEQYF. Written as DNA, the CDR3 is TGTGCCAGCAGTTACTCGACAGTCCACGAGCAGTACTTC.

In DNA, the CDR3 is TGTGCCAGCAAAGAACCGGGACAGGGGAGGCAGTACTTC. This sequence encodes CASKEPGQGRQYF. The chain joins TRBV6-6 to TRBJ2-5; 10 positions match TRBD1. The CDR3 spans 13 residues. Germline assignment: CDR1 MNHNY and CDR2 SVGAGI (reference sequence). Losses at the gene ends were 7 bases for V and 11 bases for J; bases not matched to a gene: 10.

The rearrangement uses TRBV6-2 or TRBV6-3 and TRBJ2-1; TRBD2 agrees at 7 bases. Germline CDR1 MNHEY, CDR2 SVGEGT. V shed 4 bases, J shed 9 bases, and the junction held 6 bases outside the gene matches. There are 13 residues in the CDR3. The CDR3 reads CASSFGLEGEQFF. In DNA, the CDR3 is TGTGCCAGCAGTTTCGGACTAGAGGGTGAGCAGTTCTTC.

This clonotype was recorded a few times. The chain recombines TRBV6-2 or TRBV6-3 with TRBJ2-1; 7 nucleotides agree with TRBD1. The trim removed 5 bases at V and 0 bases at J, leaving 7 bases unmatched. Germline V gives CDR1 MNHEY, CDR2 SVGEGT. CDR3 length: 16 residues. CDR3 in DNA: TGTGCCAGCAGTCCAGGTTGGGACAGCTCCTACAATGAGCAGTTCTTC. Protein product: CASSPGWDSSYNEQFF.

This chain connects TRBV7-2 to TRBJ1-6, with 9 bases identical to TRBD1. Trimming took 5 bases from V and 9 from J; bases not matched to a gene: 8. The CDR3 runs 15 residues. Germline V CDR1 and CDR2: SGHTA, FQGNSA. The CDR3, as DNA: TGTGCCAGCAGCCCGGGGGACAGGGTAACTTCACCCCTCCACTTT. Protein sequence: CASSPGDRVTSPLHF. Full variable domain (outside the CDR3, taken from reference TRBV7-2 and TRBJ1-6): GAGVSQSPSNKVTEKGKDVELRCDPISGHTALYWYRQSLGQGLEFLIYFQGNSAPDKSGLPSDRFSAERTGGSVSTLTIQRTQQEDSAVYLCASSPGDRVTSPLHFGNGTRLTVT.

V gene TRBV5-1 combines with J gene TRBJ1-1, with D hard to call. With 2 bases removed from V and 0 bases from J, the gap between germline ends came to 8 bases. The V gene's germline CDR1 is SGHRS and CDR2 YFSETQ. This CDR3 has 14 residues. The CDR3 DNA sequence: TGCGCCAGCAGCTTAAAAGGGATGAACACTGAAGCTTTCTTT. It codes for CASSLKGMNTEAFF.

This chain links TRBV12-3 or TRBV12-4 with TRBJ2-1, with no clear D. The CDR3 consists of 13 residues. With 2 bases removed from V and 10 bases from J, the gap between germline ends came to 12 bases. The DNA of the CDR3 is TGTGCCAGCAGTTTAAGTCTCCTCGGGGAGCAGTTCTTC. This translates into CASSLSLLGEQFF.

In its sample, this clonotype was seen a few times. The chain employs TRBV4-3 and TRBJ2-7, with D perhaps being TRBD1 or TRBD2 (6 bases each). Per the germline V gene, CDR1 is LGHNA and CDR2 is YSLEER. Trimming removed 2 bases at V and 3 bases at J, with 14 bases between. The CDR3 extends over 15 amino acids. The DNA of the CDR3 is TGCGCCAGCAGCCAACAGGGGAGGCCCTTCTACGAGCAGTACTTC. Amino acid sequence: CASSQQGRPFYEQYF.

This CDR3 reads CASSDLGRSSYEQYF. The CDR3 bases are TGTGCCAGCAGCGACCTGGGACGGAGCTCCTACGAGCAGTACTTC. V and J are TRBV7-8 and TRBJ2-7; perhaps D is TRBD1 or TRBD2 (5 bases each). V lost 5 bases to trimming and J lost 0 bases, with 14 bases between them. The germline CDR1 and CDR2 sequences are SGHVS and FQNEAQ. The CDR3 covers 15 residues.

A remark on this clonotype: One junction end does not reproduce the germline sequence, and a read error may be involved. This chain connects TRBV20-1 to TRBJ2-3; 9 positions match TRBD2. In germline, CDR1 is DFQATT, CDR2 SNEGSKA (reference sequence). The CDR3 consists of 16 residues. CDR3: CGATTPAGGGTDTQYF. The CDR3 DNA reads as TGCGGTGCTACGACCCCAGCGGGGGGTGGCACAGATACGCAGTATTTT.

CDR3 sequence: CASSLKGTSGYTDTQYF. As DNA, the CDR3 is TGTGCCAGCAGTTTAAAGGGGACTAGCGGCTACACAGATACGCAGTATTTT. The V call is TRBV27, the J call TRBJ2-3, with 11 bases aligning to TRBD2. Losses at the gene ends were 2 bases for V and 2 bases for J; bases not matched to a gene: 6. Germline V gene lookup returns CDR1 MNHEY and CDR2 SMNVEV (reference sequence). CDR3 length equals 17 residues.